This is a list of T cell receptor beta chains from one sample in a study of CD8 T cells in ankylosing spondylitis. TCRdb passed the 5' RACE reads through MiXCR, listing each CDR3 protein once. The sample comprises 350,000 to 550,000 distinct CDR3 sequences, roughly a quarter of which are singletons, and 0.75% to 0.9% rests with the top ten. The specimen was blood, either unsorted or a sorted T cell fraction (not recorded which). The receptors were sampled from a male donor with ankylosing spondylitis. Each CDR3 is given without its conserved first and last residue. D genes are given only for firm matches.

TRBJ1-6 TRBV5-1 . ASSLAEGSPLH
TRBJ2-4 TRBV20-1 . TASFLAKNIQY
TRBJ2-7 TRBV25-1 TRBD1 ASSAGQTYEQY
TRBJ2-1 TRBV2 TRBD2 ATSGGEFNEQF
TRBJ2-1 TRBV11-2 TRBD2 ASRSGTSDINEQF
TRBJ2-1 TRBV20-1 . SARDWRSSYNEQF
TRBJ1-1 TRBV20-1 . SARGGRQMNTEAF
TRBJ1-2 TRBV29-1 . SAYEDGYGYT
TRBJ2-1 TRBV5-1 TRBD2 ASSLALAGAWNEQF
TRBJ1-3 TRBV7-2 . ASSPVPRGPSGNAIY
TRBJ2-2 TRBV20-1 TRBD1 SASADTGAGELF
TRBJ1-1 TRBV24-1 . ATSDPAAGKAF
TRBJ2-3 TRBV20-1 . SAGTGLYNADTQY
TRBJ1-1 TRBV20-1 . SARDPGATEAF
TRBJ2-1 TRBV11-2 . ASSYGTELVGGYNEQF
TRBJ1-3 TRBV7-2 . ASSITGSYGNTIY
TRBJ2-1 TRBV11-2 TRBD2 ASVLRGVDEQF
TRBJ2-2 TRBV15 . ATSRVLAPGELF
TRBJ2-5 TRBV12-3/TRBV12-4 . ASSLRHGETQY
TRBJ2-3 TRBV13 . ASSLRPRPTDTQY
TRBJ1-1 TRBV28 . ASSLLSGLAGKAF
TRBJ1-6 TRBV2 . ASSVEGNAWSPLH
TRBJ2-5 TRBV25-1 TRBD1 ASSAGQYQETQY
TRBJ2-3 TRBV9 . ASSVTGTDTQY
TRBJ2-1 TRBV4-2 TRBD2 ASTNREALFLSYNEQF
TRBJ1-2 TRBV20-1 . SASLSSNYGYT
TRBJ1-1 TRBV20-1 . SARGSTGRPTEAF
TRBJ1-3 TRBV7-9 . ASSIGTGNTIY
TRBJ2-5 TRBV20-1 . SARSQETQY
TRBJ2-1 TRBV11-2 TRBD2 ASSFSVGRADYNEQF
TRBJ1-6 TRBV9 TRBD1 ASSIRTGEDSPLH
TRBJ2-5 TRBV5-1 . ASSSSTSGETQY
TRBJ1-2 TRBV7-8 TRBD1 ASSPRTGPDFGYT
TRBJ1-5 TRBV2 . ASSEGGATQPQH
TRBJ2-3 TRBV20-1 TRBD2 SAVTSGRRDTQY
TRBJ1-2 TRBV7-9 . ASSLEEYGYT
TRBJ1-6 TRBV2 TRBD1 ASSDEGGVFSPLH
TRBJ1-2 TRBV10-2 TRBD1 ASRISGQGWLRYT
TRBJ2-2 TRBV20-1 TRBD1 SGTGNTGELF
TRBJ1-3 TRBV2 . ASRGGTSGNTIY
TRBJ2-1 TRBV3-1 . ASSQVRGTYNEQF
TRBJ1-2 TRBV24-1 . ATSAADYGYT
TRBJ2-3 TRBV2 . ASSVNRRGDTQY
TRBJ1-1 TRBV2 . ATGRAGPEAF
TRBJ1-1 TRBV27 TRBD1 ASSPLSLQGANTEAF
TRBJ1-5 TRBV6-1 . ASSDNPTDQPQH
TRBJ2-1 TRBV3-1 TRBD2 ASSLIRASGRGNEQF
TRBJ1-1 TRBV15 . ATSRDGGVGTEAF
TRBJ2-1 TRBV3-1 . ASSQEARQQF
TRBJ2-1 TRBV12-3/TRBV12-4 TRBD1 ASSLGQVIGNEQF
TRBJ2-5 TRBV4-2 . ASSPSGTSARETQY
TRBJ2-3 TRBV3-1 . ASSQGDRADTQY
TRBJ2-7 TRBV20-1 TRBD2 SAGTSGTREQY
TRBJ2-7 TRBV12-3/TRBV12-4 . ASSGRVVYEQY
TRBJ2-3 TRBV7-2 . ASSLVGAPSTDTQY
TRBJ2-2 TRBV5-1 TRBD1 ASRQGAPSGELF
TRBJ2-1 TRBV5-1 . ASARPPDNEQF
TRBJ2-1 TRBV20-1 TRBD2 SAPRGGLGYNEQF
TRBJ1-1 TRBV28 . ASSSRAPPAQGEAF